Shown below are 15 T cell receptor beta chains from a single sample sequenced in a study of human T cells and chemical hapten exposure. TCRdb called the RACE reads again in MiXCR, with one record for every CDR3 protein. Of approximately 71,000 distinct CDR3 sequences listed, roughly 9.2% are singletons. Described time point: patch test 1, 2 weeks after DPC sensitization. Treatment indicated: therapeutic diphenylcyclopropenone sensitization with weekly scalp DPC. The sequencing used whole blood, collected in connection with sensitization to the hapten diphenylcyclopropenone (DPC). The receptor set was obtained from a woman in her 40s with alopecia areata. Some clones in this sample may be carry-over from other donors' samples.

V and J are TRBV6-1 and TRBJ1-1; a possible D gene is TRBD1 (5 bases). The CDR3 covers 14 residues. From germline, CDR1 is MNHNS and CDR2 SASEGT. Trimming took off 6 bases at V and 4 bases at J, with 15 bases between the two ends. As DNA, the CDR3 is TGTGCCAGCAGCCCGACAGCCCAACTCACTGAAGCTTTCTTT. Protein sequence: CASSPTAQLTEAFF.

This clonotype was recorded at least ten times. V gene TRBV12-5 combines with J gene TRBJ2-3; D is tentatively TRBD1 or TRBD2 (5 bases each). V dropped 5 bases and J dropped 7 bases, with 16 bases sitting between them. The CDR3 sequence is 14 residues long. From germline, CDR1 is LGHNT and CDR2 FRNRAP. The DNA of the CDR3 is TGTGCTAGTGGTACCGGTGGGGACGGAAATACGCAGTATTTT. Translating it yields CASGTGGDGNTQYF.

This rearrangement joins TRBV7-6 to TRBJ2-2; D is possibly TRBD1 or TRBD2 (5 bases each). Germline CDR1 is SGHVS and CDR2 is FNYEAQ. Trimming shortened V by 4 bases and J by 1 base, and 10 bases separated the two germline ends. The CDR3 extends over 15 amino acids. The CDR3 region is CASSWGRGNTGELFF. The CDR3 nucleotides are TGTGCCAGCAGCTGGGGACGGGGGAACACCGGGGAGCTGTTTTTT.

This clonotype was observed many times. The rearrangement links TRBV6-6 to TRBJ2-7; 11 nucleotides line up with TRBD2. The CDR3 covers 14 residues. The junction had 8 bases not matched to a gene; V was cut back by 7 bases and J by 6 bases. Germline V gene data show CDR1 as MNHNY and CDR2 as SVGAGI (reference sequence). The CDR3 DNA sequence: TGTGCCAGCAAAACTAGCGGGGGACGAGGCGAGCAGTACTTC. This translates into CASKTSGGRGEQYF.

This clonotype was counted at least ten times. The gene calls are TRBV7-2 and TRBJ2-7; D is unresolved. The CDR3 has 14 residues. V lost 2 bases and J 1 base, leaving 9 bases between the germline ends. Germline assignment: CDR1 SGHTA and CDR2 FQGNSA. CDR3 bases: TGTGCCAGCAGCTTAACTCCAGGTTCCTACGAGCAGTACTTC. Translation gives CASSLTPGSYEQYF.

This clonotype was picked up many times. V and J are TRBV5-1 and TRBJ1-5; D perhaps matches TRBD1 (5 bases). V was clipped by 0 bases and J by 7 bases, with 14 bases between them. The CDR3 sequence is 15 residues long. Germline CDR1 reads SGHRS; CDR2 reads YFSETQ. DNA for the CDR3: TGCGCCAGCAGCTTGGGGGGCCAGAGGGGACAGCCCCAGCATTTT. It encodes CASSLGGQRGQPQHF.

Notes on this clonotype: This may come from a read error, since a much larger clone is one base off. This rearrangement joins TRBV30 to TRBJ2-1, with TRBD2 identical over 10 bases. Germline V gene data show CDR1 as GTSNPN and CDR2 as SVGIG (reference sequence). Trimming took 4 bases from V and 9 from J; bases not matched to a gene: 18. This CDR3 contains 17 residues. The CDR3 bases are TGTGCCTGGACCTCACGGCGGATTAGCGGGGGGTCGAGTGAGCAGTTCTTC. Its protein product is CAWTSRRISGGSSEQFF.

Many counts were recorded for this clonotype. CDR3 protein: CASSLEEGYTF. DNA for the CDR3: TGTGCCAGCAGTTTAGAAGAAGGCTACACCTTC. This chain uses TRBV28 with TRBJ1-2, with D hard to call. There are 11 residues in the CDR3. Germline V gene data show CDR1 as MDHEN and CDR2 as SYDVKM. Trimming took 2 bases from V and 8 from J, leaving 6 bases between them.

This clonotype was recorded many times. This chain links TRBV7-2 with TRBJ1-2; D is possibly TRBD1 (6 bases). The CDR3 sequence is 12 residues long. Per the germline V gene, CDR1 is SGHTA and CDR2 is FQGNSA. Trimming left V 4 bases short and J 8 bases short, with 11 bases between. The CDR3 nucleotides are TGTGCCAGCAGCTACAGGGTTGGGGGCTACACCTTC. The encoded protein is CASSYRVGGYTF.

This clonotype was seen ten or more times. V is TRBV6-1 and J is TRBJ1-5, with 8 bases aligning to TRBD1. The CDR3 covers 17 residues. Trimming took 6 bases from V and 0 from J; bases not matched to a gene: 10. CDR1 is MNHNS and CDR2 is SASEGT in the germline V gene. The CDR3 loop reads CASRIGQGDNSNQPQHF. CDR3 nucleotide sequence: TGTGCCAGCAGAATTGGACAGGGCGATAATAGCAATCAGCCCCAGCATTTT.

This clonotype showed up many times. The CDR3 here is CASSFGQGFNNEQFF. For the CDR3, the DNA is TGTGCCAGCAGCTTCGGACAGGGATTTAACAATGAGCAGTTCTTC. The chain couples TRBV7-6 to TRBJ2-1, with 8 bases identical to TRBD1. Germline V gene sequence: CDR1 SGHVS, CDR2 FNYEAQ. V shed 3 bases and J 5 bases; nucleotides not matched to a gene: 6. The CDR3 totals 15 residues.

J is TRBJ2-7 and V is TRBV29-1; D possibly matches TRBD1 or TRBD2 (5 bases each). V lost 7 bases to trimming and J lost 4 bases, with 11 bases between them. This CDR3 contains 11 residues. Per germline, CDR1 SQVTM and CDR2 ANQGSEA. CDR3 nucleotides: TGCAGCGCCAGGGACGGTTACGAGCAGTACTTC. Protein: CSARDGYEQYF.

In this sample, this clonotype turned up many times. This chain uses TRBV13 with TRBJ1-2, with 8 nucleotides matching TRBD1. Germline V gene sequence: CDR1 PRHDT, CDR2 FYEKMQ (reference sequence). The CDR3 contains 14 residues. Unmatched junction bases numbered 5, after V lost 4 bases and J lost 4 bases. The CDR3 DNA follows: TGTGCCAGCAGCTCCCGGACAGGGTTCTATGGCTACACCTTC. Translating it yields CASSSRTGFYGYTF.

This clonotype was counted many times. The gene calls are TRBV11-2 and TRBJ2-2; 7 bases are a match to TRBD1. Trimming cost V 6 bases and J 2 bases; bases outside gene matches: 6. Per germline, CDR1 SGHAT and CDR2 FQNNGV. The CDR3 sequence is 15 residues long. Here the CDR3 reads CASRTYRGNTGELFF. DNA of the CDR3: TGTGCCAGCAGAACTTACAGGGGAAACACCGGGGAGCTGTTTTTT.

V is TRBV4-3 and J is TRBJ2-1; 7 bases are a match to TRBD1. The CDR3 is made up of 14 amino acids. Per germline, CDR1 LGHNA and CDR2 YSLEER. The V and J ends lost 4 bases and 7 bases, in that order; junction bases with no gene match: 7. This chain's CDR3 is CASSPRGQSNEQFF. DNA for the CDR3: TGCGCCAGCAGCCCCAGGGGACAGTCGAATGAGCAGTTCTTC.